In its sample, the clone carrying this T cell receptor beta chain was seen once. Libraries were prepared by immunoSEQ multiplex PCR; TCRdb keeps only in-frame clonotypes and omits some of them. The sample yields under 200,000 clones, over 85% seen once. After removal of 6 bases from V and 1 base from J, the junction contained 5 bases not matched to a gene. CDR1 MNHEY and CDR2 SVGAGI come from the germline V gene. The CDR3 runs 16 residues. The sample is drawn from a study of cytomegalovirus exposure and HLA in healthy donors. The receptor was derived from a woman younger than 30 in good health and CMV-seropositive. Specimen: PBMCs. V gene TRBV6-5 combines with J gene TRBJ2-5; 13 nucleotides agree with TRBD2. This CDR3 is CASSYGLAGAQETQYF. Written as DNA, the CDR3 is TGTGCCAGCAGCTACGGACTAGCGGGAGCCCAAGAGACCCAGTACTTC.